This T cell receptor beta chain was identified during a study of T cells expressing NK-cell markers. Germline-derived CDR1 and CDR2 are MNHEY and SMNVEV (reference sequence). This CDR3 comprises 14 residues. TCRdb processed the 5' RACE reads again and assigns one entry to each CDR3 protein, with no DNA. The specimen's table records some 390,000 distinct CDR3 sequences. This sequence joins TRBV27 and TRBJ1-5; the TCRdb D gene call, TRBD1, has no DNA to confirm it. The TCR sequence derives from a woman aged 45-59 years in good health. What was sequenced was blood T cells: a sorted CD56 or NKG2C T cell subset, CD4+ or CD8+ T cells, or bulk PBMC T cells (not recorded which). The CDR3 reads CASSLDRVGQPQHF.